This TCR beta chain appears in the sequencing data of a study of a mutant IDH1 vaccine in newly diagnosed glioma (dated by TCRdb to the early 2020s). About the study as a whole: Vaccination started 4-6 weeks after radiotherapy alone, or was given together with temozolomide cycles in the groups whose treatment included chemotherapy. The roughly 32 treated patients were roughly 62% male and roughly 38% female, with a mean age of roughly 42 years. Visit V12 was the week-35 safety follow-up and visit V13 was the week-47 end of study. For exploratory analyses, about two dozen treated patients had longitudinal TCRB deep sequencing done wherever samples were available. Peripheral blood was collected at six visits: V03 (baseline), V05, V07, V10, V12 and V13. Before enrollment, most patients had been given radiochemotherapy with temozolomide as standard therapy, while the rest had received either radiotherapy alone or temozolomide alone.

Overall results and qualifications from the work: PBMC samples for TCRB deep sequencing were selected based on availability. The authors noted that analyses of patient blood samples could not be reproduced because of sample limitations. Vaccine-induced immune responses across multiple MHC alleles were detected in 93.3% of patients. Pseudoprogression appeared unrelated to alterations in the top peripheral T cell clonotypes detected by TCRB sequencing.

Details on this clone: No antigen is known for it. No base quality values were provided; no much bigger clone lies one nucleotide off.

In the paper's terms, the time point label means: week 35, safety follow-up. Each vaccine dose, consisting of 300 ug of a 20-mer mutant IDH1 peptide in Montanide, was administered subcutaneously with topical imiquimod. Patients were given eight vaccinations, in weeks 1, 3, 5, 7, 11, 15, 19 and 23, which matched visits V03 through V10. All donors had newly diagnosed IDH1-mutant astrocytomas of WHO grade 3 or 4 that showed loss of nuclear ATRX. The samples were drawn from NOA16, a multicentre, single-arm, open-label phase I trial in Germany that tested a mutant IDH1 peptide vaccine in humans for the first time. The DNeasy Blood and Tissue Kit was used to extract genomic DNA from EDTA blood for TCRB sequencing. V is clipped by 3 bases and J by 2 bases, and the sequence between their germline boundaries is 9 bases long. The germline V gene encodes CDR1 SGHRS and CDR2 YFSETQ. The CDR3 sequence holds 13 residues, the cysteine and phenylalanine included. Only CDR3 DNA remains: 39 bases, in frame from the first base.

The protocol used for the library was the immunoSEQ multiplex PCR assay. The hsTCRB Kit was used according to the manufacturer's protocol to amplify rearranged TCR beta chain sequences. An Illumina MiSeq was used to sequence the TCRB libraries. In the paper's pipeline: The kit vendor's proprietary platform handled demultiplexing, trimming and gene mapping. TCRdb holds this immuneACCESS table with in-frame rearrangements only. Some clones are missing; in checked studies, unresolved V genes explain under half, and the rest has no known cause. Clonal size and the V and J genes are those of that table, whereas D and trimming came from the DNA. The sample table records approximately 28,000 clones; less than 85% of these occur just once. The top ten clonotypes cover 31% of the sample.

The TCR originated in a man aged 30 to 45 with glioma. Rearrangement joined TRBV5-1 to TRBJ2-7, with TRBD2 perhaps the D gene, on 5 matching bases. This specimen consisted of PBMCs, obtained from a glioma patient whose treatment included an IDH1 peptide vaccine. The bases are TGCGCCAGCAGCTCCGGGAACACCTACGAGCAGTACTTC. It translates to CASSSGNTYEQYF.